This T cell receptor beta chain was sequenced in a study of radiation and T cells in renal cell carcinoma. As to this clone: Its antigen remains unknown.

General study findings and limits: Baseline intratumoral clonotype presence is unknown without pretreatment biopsies. Top tumor clonotypes rose in blood 2 weeks post-radiation, then contracted.

As to time point: baseline pretreatment blood. The treatment was: 15 Gy SBRT to primary tumor, nephrectomy 4 weeks later. Serial blood draws occurred at baseline and 2 and 4 weeks post-SBRT. This renal cell carcinoma was of the clear cell type. Produced via immunoSEQ multiplex PCR; TCRdb's table is partial and in-frame only. Among under 65,000 clones listed, 60% to 85% were seen once. The sample consisted of blood, taken from a patient whose treatment included radiotherapy and nephrectomy. This receptor was taken from a man in his 60s with renal cell carcinoma.

The CDR3 sequence: CASSSNALETQYF. CDR3 nucleotide sequence: TGTGCCAGCAGTTCCAACGCCCTAGAGACCCAGTACTTC. V usage is TRBV27 and J usage is TRBJ2-5, with no clear D. With 4 bases removed from V and 4 bases from J, the gap between germline ends came to 10 bases. The CDR3 is made up of 13 amino acids. Germline V gene lookup returns CDR1 MNHEY and CDR2 SMNVEV (reference sequence).